This T cell receptor beta chain was recovered during a study of cytomegalovirus exposure and HLA in healthy donors. Whole-study context: Unique TCRs from HLA-typed donors, roughly 87 million of them, were held in an early data release.

The PCR made use of 60 Vbeta and 13 Jbeta primers. The method was immunoSEQ multiplex PCR; TCRdb's version includes in-frame clones alone and lacks a portion of them. Recorded for this sample: 150,000 to 250,000 clones. CDR1 MDHEN and CDR2 SYDVKM come from the germline V gene. The V and J ends lost 3 bases and 5 bases respectively, with 11 bases between them. CDR3 size: 13 residues. This clonotype originated in a boy between 5 and 17 years old in good health and CMV-seronegative. The chain carries TRBV28 and TRBJ2-7; weak D call: TRBD2 (5 bases). Sequenced material: PBMCs. CDR3 protein: CASSLGPGNEQYF. The CDR3 region has the DNA TGTGCCAGCAGTTTGGGCCCGGGGAACGAGCAGTACTTC.